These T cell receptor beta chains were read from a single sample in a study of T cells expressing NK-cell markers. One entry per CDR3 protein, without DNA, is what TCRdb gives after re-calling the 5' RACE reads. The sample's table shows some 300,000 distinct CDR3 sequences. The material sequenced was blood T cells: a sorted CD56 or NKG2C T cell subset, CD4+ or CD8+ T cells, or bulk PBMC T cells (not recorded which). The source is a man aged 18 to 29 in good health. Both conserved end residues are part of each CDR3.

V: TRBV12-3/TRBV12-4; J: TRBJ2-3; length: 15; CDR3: CASSPGLPSTDTQYF
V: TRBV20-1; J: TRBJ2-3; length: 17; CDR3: CSATTPRLAGSTDTQYF
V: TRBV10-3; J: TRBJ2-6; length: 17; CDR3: CAKRPGQGASGANVLTF
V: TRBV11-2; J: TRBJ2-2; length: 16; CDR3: CASSKTGNLNTGELFF
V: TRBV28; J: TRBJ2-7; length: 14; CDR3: CASPGQENSYEQYF
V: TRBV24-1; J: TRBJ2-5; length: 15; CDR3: CATSDPGQVPETQYF
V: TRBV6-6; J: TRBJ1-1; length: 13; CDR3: CASRPGGSTEAFF
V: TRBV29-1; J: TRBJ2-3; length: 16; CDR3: CSPWGLAGGKTDTQYF
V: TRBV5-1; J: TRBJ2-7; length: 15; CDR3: CASSRRLAGDYEQYF
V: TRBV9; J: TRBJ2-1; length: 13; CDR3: CASSVAAGNEQFF
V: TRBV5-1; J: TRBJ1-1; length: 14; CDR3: CASSFLTGGTEAFF
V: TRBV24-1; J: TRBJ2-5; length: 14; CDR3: CATSDPGQGATQYF
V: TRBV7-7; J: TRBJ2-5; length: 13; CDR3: CASSPTSAETQYF
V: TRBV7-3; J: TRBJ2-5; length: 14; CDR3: CASSLGPAPETQYF
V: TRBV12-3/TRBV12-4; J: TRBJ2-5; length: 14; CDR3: CASRTGRRQETQYF
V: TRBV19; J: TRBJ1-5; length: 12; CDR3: CASSIGEQPQHF
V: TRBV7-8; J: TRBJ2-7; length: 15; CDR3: CASSSRRTSRYEQYF
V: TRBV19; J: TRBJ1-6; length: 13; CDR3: CASADRVLSPLHF
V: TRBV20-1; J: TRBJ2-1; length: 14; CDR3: CSAQKDHSYNEQFF
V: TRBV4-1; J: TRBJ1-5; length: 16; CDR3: CASSGTVGLQNQPQHF
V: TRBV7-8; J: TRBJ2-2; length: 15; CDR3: CASSPRRGRPGELFF
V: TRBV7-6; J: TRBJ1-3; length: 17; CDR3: CASSSLLAGSSGNTIYF
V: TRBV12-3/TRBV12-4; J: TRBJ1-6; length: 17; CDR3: CASSITGGGPYNSPLHF
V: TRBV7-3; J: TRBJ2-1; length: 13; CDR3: CASSLDSYNEQFF
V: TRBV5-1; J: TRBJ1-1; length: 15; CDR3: CASSLQGAQDTEAFF
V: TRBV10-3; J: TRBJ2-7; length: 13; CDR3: CAIGRDNSYEQYF
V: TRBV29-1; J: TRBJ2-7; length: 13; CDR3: CSVVGLKVYEQYF
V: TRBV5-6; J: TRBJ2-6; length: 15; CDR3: CASSPRLSGANVLTF
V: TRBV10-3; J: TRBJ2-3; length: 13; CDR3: CAISGDLTDTQYF
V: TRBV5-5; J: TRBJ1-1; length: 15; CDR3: CASSLGVTGGAEAFF
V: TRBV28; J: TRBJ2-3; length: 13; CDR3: CASSFAGAGTQYF
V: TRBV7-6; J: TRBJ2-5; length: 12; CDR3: CASSSQSKTQYF
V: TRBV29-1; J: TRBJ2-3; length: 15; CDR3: CSVNLAGGSTDTQYF
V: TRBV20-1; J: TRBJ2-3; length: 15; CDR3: CSATPGLLLKDTQYF
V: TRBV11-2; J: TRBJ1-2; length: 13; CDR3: CASSLEGRSGYTF
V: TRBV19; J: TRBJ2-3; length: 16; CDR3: CASSIVQGLSTDTQYF
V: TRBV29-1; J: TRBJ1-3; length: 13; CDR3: CSVRTASGNTIYF
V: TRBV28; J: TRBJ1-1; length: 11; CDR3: CASSDRGRAFF
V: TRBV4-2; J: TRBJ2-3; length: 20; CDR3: CASSPGLAGAAIQEADTQYF
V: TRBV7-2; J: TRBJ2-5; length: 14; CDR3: CASSLPGPQETQYF
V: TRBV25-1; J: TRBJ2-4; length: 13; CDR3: CASSKRGAKSWYF
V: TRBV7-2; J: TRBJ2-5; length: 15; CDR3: CASSLIRPGGETQYF
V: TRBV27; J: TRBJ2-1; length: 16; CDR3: CASSFRPEKPYNEQFF
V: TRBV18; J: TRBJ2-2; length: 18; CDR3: CASSPRTGQGANTGELFF
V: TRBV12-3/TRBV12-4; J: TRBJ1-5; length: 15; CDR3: CASRAEGESNQPQHF
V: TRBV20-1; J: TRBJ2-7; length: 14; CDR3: CSAPRTGQAGEQYF
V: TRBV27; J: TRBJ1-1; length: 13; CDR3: CASKGSLNTEAFF